This record covers a single T cell receptor beta chain. Its specificity is not known. The source of the sample is a study of shared clonotypes between healthy human individuals. Study summary: The study used three CD4 naive, three CD4 memory, two CD8 naive and one CD8 memory plate per donor.

TCRdb's copy holds only in-frame clones and misses some; the assay was immunoSEQ multiplex PCR. Of over a million clones in the sample, approximately 70% were seen once. CDR3 length: 16 residues. With 6 bases removed from V and 0 bases from J, the gap between germline ends came to 15 bases. CDR1 is MDHEN and CDR2 is SYDVKM in the germline V gene. Study-wide points: Naive subsets typically showed greater estimated richness than memory subsets. Donor clonotype sharing was expected to depend on sequencing depth. Blood alone was sampled, and tissue repertoires likely differ.

The sequencing input was memory CD4+ T cells sorted from blood. The sample's subset: CD45RA-negative fraction. This receptor was taken from a man younger than 35 in good health. The chain links TRBV28 to TRBJ1-5, with D perhaps TRBD1 (6 bases). The CDR3 DNA follows: TGTGCCAGCAGCCCGGGGGGGGCTTATAGCAATCAGCCCCAGCATTTT. This codes for CASSPGGAYSNQPQHF.